Listed below are T cell receptor beta chains from one sample, sequenced in a study of beta chain features in type 1 diabetes. Clones were read by immunoSEQ multiplex PCR, and TCRdb kept only the in-frame ones, dropping some. The data hold over 200,000 clones, with approximately 10% observed a single time. Sequenced: naive CD4+ T cells from blood. These receptors were collected from a man aged 25 to 40 with type 1 diabetes. The CDR3 runs from the conserved cysteine through the conserved F or W. Each record gives: clone size, J gene, V gene, D gene, CDR3 protein, CDR3 DNA. D genes are given only for firm matches. Expanded clones are given a class, and other clones once, few, many or no size at all.

few TRBJ2-7 TRBV5-1 NA CASSIGTHQTYEQYF TGCGCCAGCAGCATCGGGACACATCAAACCTACGAGCAGTACTTC
NA TRBJ2-1 TRBV28 NA CASSVTGEWGEQFF TGTGCCAGCAGCGTAACGGGGGAGTGGGGTGAGCAGTTCTTC
NA TRBJ2-1 TRBV29-1 NA CSVEKRGARNEQFF TGCAGCGTTGAAAAACGGGGGGCGAGGAATGAGCAGTTCTTC
NA TRBJ1-2 TRBV5-4 TRBD1 CASRLDREGGYTF TGTGCCAGCAGGTTGGACAGGGAGGGTGGCTACACCTTC
few TRBJ2-1 TRBV27 NA CASSKRQIHEQFF TGTGCCAGCAGTAAGAGACAAATCCATGAGCAGTTCTTC
NA TRBJ1-5 TRBV11-2 TRBD1 CASSPGQGDNQPQHF TGTGCCAGCAGCCCGGGACAGGGAGATAATCAGCCCCAGCATTTT
few TRBJ2-1 TRBV5-1 TRBD2 CASSLTSGAYNEQFF TGCGCCAGCAGCCTGACTAGCGGGGCTTACAATGAGCAGTTCTTC
NA TRBJ2-7 TRBV29-1 TRBD1 CSVEERRTGGAEQYF TGCAGCGTTGAAGAGCGGCGGACAGGGGGCGCGGAGCAGTACTTC
NA TRBJ1-2 TRBV28 TRBD1 CASSSGQGHFYGYTF TGTGCCAGCAGTTCGGGACAGGGCCATTTTTATGGCTACACCTTC
once TRBJ2-2 TRBV11-3 NA CASSLIGAQGSGELFF TGTGCCAGCAGCTTAATTGGGGCGCAGGGATCTGGGGAGCTGTTTTTT
NA TRBJ2-5 TRBV18 NA CASSPRGQETQYF TGTGCCAGCTCCCCGAGGGGGCAAGAGACCCAGTACTTC
NA TRBJ1-1 TRBV28 NA CAIERPVGTEAFF TGTGCCATCGAGCGGCCGGTGGGCACTGAAGCTTTCTTT
few TRBJ2-7 TRBV7-6 NA CASSPGGSYEQYF TGTGCCAGCAGCCCCGGGGGCTCCTACGAGCAGTACTTC
few TRBJ2-7 TRBV15 NA CATSRDRGVSEQYF TGTGCCACCAGCAGAGACAGGGGTGTGAGCGAGCAGTACTTC
few TRBJ2-7 TRBV2 TRBD1 CASSPTRQGASYEQYF TGTGCCAGCAGCCCAACTCGACAGGGGGCCTCCTACGAGCAGTACTTC
NA TRBJ2-7 TRBV10-3 TRBD2 CAISGGGAYEQYF TGTGCCATCAGTGGTGGGGGGGCCTACGAGCAGTACTTC
NA TRBJ1-2 TRBV5-6 NA CASSYTGNYGYTF TGTGCCAGCAGCTATACAGGGAACTATGGCTACACCTTC
NA TRBJ2-1 TRBV4-1 NA CASSQERGPSSYNEQFF TGCGCCAGCAGCCAAGAGCGGGGGCCCAGCTCCTACAATGAGCAGTTCTTC
NA TRBJ2-5 TRBV9 TRBD2 CASSVGAAAGGNQETQYF TGTGCCAGCAGCGTAGGGGCCGCAGCCGGGGGGAACCAAGAGACCCAGTACTTC
few TRBJ1-1 TRBV25-1 NA CASSESTSPGKGAFF TGTGCCAGCAGTGAATCCACATCCCCGGGGAAAGGGGCTTTCTTT
NA TRBJ1-1 TRBV14 NA CASSQSHAGNTEAFF TGTGCCAGCAGCCAATCTCATGCGGGGAACACTGAAGCTTTCTTT
NA TRBJ2-7 TRBV15 TRBD2 CATSRGGTSGGEQYF TGTGCCACCAGCAGAGGTGGGACTAGCGGCGGCGAGCAGTACTTC
few TRBJ2-3 TRBV15 NA CATSSMRAASTDTQYF TGTGCCACCAGCAGTATGAGGGCGGCTAGCACAGATACGCAGTATTTT
few TRBJ1-1 TRBV28 TRBD1 CASRQGAGTEAFF TGTGCCAGCAGGCAGGGGGCGGGTACTGAAGCTTTCTTT
few TRBJ2-7 TRBV11-1 TRBD1 CASSLVGQSSYEQYF TGTGCCAGCAGCTTAGTGGGACAGAGTTCCTACGAGCAGTACTTC
NA TRBJ2-6 TRBV9 TRBD1 CASSVAGTVANVLTF TGTGCCAGCAGCGTAGCTGGGACAGTGGCCAACGTCCTGACTTTC
NA TRBJ2-3 TRBV5-1 TRBD1 CASSSFGQGASADTQYF TGCGCCAGCAGCTCATTCGGACAGGGGGCAAGCGCAGATACGCAGTATTTT
few TRBJ1-5 TRBV30 TRBD1 CAWSRQGNQPQHF TGTGCCTGGAGTCGACAGGGGAATCAGCCCCAGCATTTT
NA TRBJ1-2 TRBV2 NA CASSDRQYGYTF TGTGCCAGCAGCGACAGACAGTATGGCTACACCTTC
NA TRBJ2-3 TRBV29-1 NA CSAGLVHRTDTQYF TGCAGCGCGGGACTCGTCCATCGCACAGATACGCAGTATTTT
NA TRBJ2-5 TRBV30 NA CAWSVGQPQETQYF TGTGCCTGGAGTGTAGGACAGCCCCAAGAGACCCAGTACTTC
few TRBJ2-3 TRBV9 TRBD2 CASSATTSADTQYF TGTGCCAGCAGCGCAACGACTAGCGCAGATACGCAGTATTTT
few TRBJ2-1 TRBV4-2 TRBD2 CASSQANPGRGSSYNEQFF TGTGCCAGCAGCCAAGCTAATCCCGGGCGGGGGTCCTCCTACAATGAGCAGTTCTTC